The 7 T cell receptor beta chains given below trace back to one sample, sequenced in a study of post-analysis software for immune sequencing data (dated by TCRdb to the mid-2010s). Study-wide conclusions, independent of this receptor: Significantly higher frequencies in patients than in controls were found for roughly five TRBV segments, including TRBV5-6, TRBV5-1 and TRBV20-1.

Their cognate antigens are unknown. Library method: PCR. Sequenced on an Illumina HiSeq 2500. To reduce PCR and sequencing biases, unique molecular identifiers were built into the TCR beta cDNA libraries. Starting from the raw public reads, TCRdb applied fastp trimming at Q25, assembled clones with MiXCR and retained in-frame beta chains. Entries that share a CDR3 protein sequence are merged under the most common genes and DNA. Present in this sample are some 450,000 distinct CDR3 sequences, less than 45% of which were seen just once. About 12% of the sample goes to the ten largest clones. Material: blood. These receptors all come from a girl aged 5-17 years with multiple sclerosis.

This clonotype was seen a handful of times. J is TRBJ2-7 and V is TRBV12-3 or TRBV12-4; maybe TRBD2 (5 bases). V lost 7 bases, J lost 1 base, and 11 bases lay in between. This CDR3 region has 13 residues. The CDR3 sequence: CASTRGGSYEQYF. CDR3 bases: TGTGCCAGCACCCGCGGAGGTTCCTACGAGCAGTACTTC.

This rearrangement joins TRBV19 to TRBJ2-7, with 7 bases fitting TRBD2. The end of the DNA is better explained by TRBJ2-5, so the J call may be wrong. This CDR3 spans 12 amino acids. Looked up from germline, CDR1 is LNHDA and CDR2 is SQIVND (reference sequence). CDR3 amino acids: CARPGLQETQYF. The DNA of the CDR3 is TGTGCCAGACCGGGACTACAAGAGACCCAGTACTTC.

For this clonotype: One end of the junction varies from germline; a read error may be responsible. The CDR3 nucleotides read TGCGGTGCTAGGGGGCTAGCGGGAGTGAGCGTAGATTACGGTGAGCAGTTCTTC. Translating gives CGARGLAGVSVDYGEQFF. The J gene is TRBJ2-1, the V gene TRBV20-1; 10 bases are a match to TRBD2. The CDR3 sequence is 18 residues long. Germline CDR1 is DFQATT and CDR2 is SNEGSKA (reference sequence).

The gene calls are TRBV7-9 and TRBJ2-7; either TRBD1 or TRBD2 may fit D (5 bases each). CDR1 SEHNR and CDR2 FQNEAQ come from the germline V gene (reference sequence). V was trimmed by 5 bases and J by 2 bases, leaving 16 bases between them. This CDR3 contains 15 residues. DNA for the CDR3: TGTGCCAGCAGCCCCCGGGACGGCCTGACCTACGAGCAGTACTTC. As protein: CASSPRDGLTYEQYF.

This clonotype occurred a few times. The V and J genes are TRBV28 and TRBJ2-7; TRBD2 matches 10 bases. The ends lost 6 bases at V and 0 bases at J; junction bases unmatched: 5. The length of the CDR3 is 15 residues. Per the germline V gene, CDR1 is MDHEN and CDR2 is SYDVKM. The CDR3, as DNA: TGTGCCAGCAGACCAGCGGGGGGGGACTCCTACGAGCAGTACTTC. It specifies CASRPAGGDSYEQYF.

The rearrangement joins TRBV7-2 to TRBJ1-2; D is unclear. Per the germline V gene, CDR1 is SGHTA and CDR2 is FQGNSA. V lost 4 bases, J lost 1 base, and 10 bases lay in between. The CDR3 is 14 amino acids. CDR3: CASSSGRVNYGYTF. The CDR3 DNA follows: TGTGCCAGCAGCTCCGGACGGGTTAACTATGGCTACACCTTC.

The chain is built from TRBV4-1 and TRBJ1-2; D might be TRBD1 (5 bases). Looked up from germline, CDR1 is MGHRA and CDR2 is YSYEKL. The CDR3 covers 16 residues. The germline V and J ends were trimmed by 0 bases and 3 bases, with 14 bases remaining between them. The CDR3 DNA is TGCGCCAGCAGCCAAGACGGCAGGGCAGGGCACTATGGCTACACCTTC. Amino acid sequence: CASSQDGRAGHYGYTF.